This T cell receptor (beta chain) was retrieved from a study of cytomegalovirus exposure and HLA in healthy donors. Study observations and caveats: Reported results showed that the classifier diagnosed cytomegalovirus status with high specificity and sensitivity. Some V segments, TRBV6-2 and TRBV6-3 among them, were indistinguishable and were therefore excluded. An analysis that was carried out later associated 15,000 to 20,000 TCR beta sequences with HLA alleles at 0.05 false discovery rate. TCR beta sequences reportedly predicted the HLA-A and HLA-B alleles of most subjects accurately.

PCR amplification relied on 60 Vbeta primers (plus 13 Jbeta primers). Clones were sequenced by immunoSEQ multiplex PCR, and TCRdb holds only the in-frame ones, with some missing. The repertoire holds under 150,000 clones, 70% to 85% seen once, with more than 2.5% in the top ten. Germline CDR1 is MNHEY and CDR2 is SMNVEV (reference sequence). The V gene end was trimmed by 5 bases and the J gene end by 6 bases; junction bases not matched to a gene: 13. This CDR3 is 15 amino acids long. A note on this clone: What it binds is not known.

Specimen: PBMCs. This rearrangement joins TRBV27 to TRBJ2-7; 7 nucleotides align to TRBD2. This TCR derives from a male donor in good health and CMV-seronegative. DNA of the CDR3: TGTGCCAGCAGTCCCGCCTCGGGGGTAGCGGGCGAGCAGTACTTC. Amino acids: CASSPASGVAGEQYF.